This entry lists 32 T cell receptor beta chains sequenced from one sample in a study of blood T cell repertoires in COVID-19. Data came from immunoSEQ multiplex PCR; TCRdb stores just in-frame clones and leaves some out. The sample comprises some 170,000 clones, around 76% of which are singletons, and roughly 8.1% rests with the top ten. Sequenced: peripheral blood. These receptors all come from a woman in her sixties or seventies with acute or convalescent COVID-19.

This clone has a single count. The genes are TRBV3-1 (or the pseudogene TRBV3-2) and TRBJ1-3; perhaps TRBD1 as D (5 bases). Deletions cut 4 bases from V and 0 bases from J, with 25 bases between. Germline CDR1 reads LGHDT; CDR2 reads YNNKEL (reference sequence). The CDR3 extends over 20 amino acids. The CDR3: CASSRTGGGRAFPSGNTIYF. In DNA, the CDR3 is TGTGCCAGCAGCCGCACTGGGGGGGGACGGGCATTTCCCTCTGGAAACACCATATATTTT.

This chain uses TRBV28 with TRBJ2-2; 13 nucleotides line up with TRBD2. CDR1 and CDR2 from the germline V gene are MDHEN and SYDVKM. The length of the CDR3 is 18 residues. Trimming at V came to 3 bases and at J to 5 bases, leaving 9 bases not matched to a gene. CDR3 sequence reads: CASSFLTSGRLRTGELFF. In nucleotides, the CDR3 is TGTGCCAGCAGTTTTTTGACTAGCGGGAGGTTGAGGACCGGGGAGCTGTTTTTT.

The chain joins TRBV24-1 to TRBJ2-2, with 7 positions matching TRBD2. CDR3 length: 16 amino acids. The trim removed 9 bases at V and 1 base at J, leaving 10 bases unmatched. Germline V gives CDR1 KGHDR, CDR2 SFDVKD. Here the CDR3 reads CATAPRGEGNTGELFF. CDR3 coding DNA: TGTGCCACCGCCCCCCGTGGGGAGGGGAACACCGGGGAGCTGTTTTTT.

J is TRBJ2-7 and V is TRBV27; unclear D gene. Germline V gene data show CDR1 as MNHEY and CDR2 as SMNVEV (reference sequence). The CDR3 is made up of 13 amino acids. The germline V and J ends were trimmed by 6 bases and 8 bases, with 17 bases remaining between them. The CDR3 sequence is CASRQKASGQQYF. CDR3 coding DNA: TGTGCCAGCAGGCAAAAAGCTAGTGGCCAGCAGTACTTC.

The rearrangement links TRBV28 to TRBJ1-1; 9 positions match TRBD1. This CDR3 has 15 amino acids. Germline CDR1 MDHEN, CDR2 SYDVKM. Germline trimming cut 6 bases from V and 4 bases from J; bases unmatched to any gene: 9. The CDR3 protein is CASRSLGQGTTEAFF. CDR3 coding DNA: TGTGCCAGCAGATCCCTGGGACAGGGCACCACTGAAGCTTTCTTT.

V and J are TRBV19 and TRBJ1-1; no clear D gene. V was clipped by 1 base and J by 2 bases, with 14 bases between them. The CDR3 spans 16 residues. Germline CDR1 reads LNHDA; CDR2 reads SQIVND (reference sequence). As DNA, the CDR3 is TGTGCCAGTAGTATAGGAGGGAGGAGGGCTAACACTGAAGCTTTCTTT. As protein: CASSIGGRRANTEAFF.

This chain joins TRBV25-1 and TRBJ2-2; maybe TRBD2 (5 bases). Germline CDR1 and CDR2: MGHDK and SYGVNS. The ends were cut back, 1 base at V and 5 bases at J, with 8 bases in the middle. The CDR3 totals 14 residues. The CDR3 nucleotides are TGTGCCAGCAGTGAATTGAGGGTTACCGGGGAGCTGTTTTTT. Translated: CASSELRVTGELFF.

This chain joins TRBV7-8 and TRBJ1-1; D ambiguous. The V and J ends lost 5 bases and 5 bases respectively, with 12 bases between them. In germline, CDR1 is SGHVS, CDR2 FQNEAQ. The CDR3 extends over 13 amino acids. The CDR3 reads CASSRSSGTEAFF. The CDR3, as DNA: TGTGCCAGCAGCAGGTCATCGGGGACTGAAGCTTTCTTT.

The chain joins TRBV15 to TRBJ2-4; D ambiguous. The V end was cut by 0 bases, the J end by 12 bases, with 15 bases between. Germline V CDR1 and CDR2: LNHNV, YYDKDF (reference sequence). The CDR3 has 14 amino acids. CDR3 coding DNA: TGTGCCACCAGCAGAGATAAAACTACGCAGTCTCAGTACTTC. Translated, it gives CATSRDKTTQSQYF.

V gene TRBV6-5 combines with J gene TRBJ1-5; 7 nucleotides align to TRBD1. Germline CDR1 and CDR2: MNHEY and SVGAGI. CDR3 size: 15 residues. V dropped 7 bases and J dropped 1; count of bases not matched to a gene: 7. CDR3 residues: CASTQPGGSNQPQHF. The DNA of the CDR3 is TGTGCCAGCACTCAACCAGGGGGGAGCAATCAGCCCCAGCATTTT.

The chain has TRBV9 and TRBJ1-1, with 7 bases aligning to TRBD1. The CDR3 has 16 amino acids. CDR1 and CDR2 from the germline V gene are SGDLS and YYNGEE. V trimming: 4 bases; J trimming: 3 bases; junction bases outside the gene matches: 12. The CDR3 is CASSPWTGLDHTEAFF. CDR3 nucleotide sequence: TGTGCCAGCAGCCCCTGGACAGGACTTGACCACACTGAAGCTTTCTTT.

V usage is TRBV6-5 and J usage is TRBJ1-6, with 8 bases matching TRBD1. The V gene's germline CDR1 is MNHEY and CDR2 SVGAGI. J gave up 8 bases and V 7 bases, and 10 bases lay outside the gene matches. This CDR3 spans 15 amino acids. The CDR3 DNA follows: TGTGCCAGCAACCGACAGGGGAGAGGGGATTCACCCCTCCACTTT. The encoded protein is CASNRQGRGDSPLHF.

The rearrangement uses TRBV7-8 and TRBJ2-3; 16 bases fit TRBD2. V gave up 5 bases and J gave up 6 bases; unmatched junction bases: 8. Germline CDR1 reads SGHVS; CDR2 reads FQNEAQ. The length of the CDR3 is 17 residues. CDR3 protein: CASSKGTSGRAGDTQYF. CDR3 nucleotide sequence: TGTGCCAGCAGCAAGGGGACTAGCGGGAGGGCCGGGGATACGCAGTATTTT.

V gene TRBV27 combines with J gene TRBJ2-7; 9 positions agree with TRBD2. CDR3 length: 14 residues. Unmatched junction bases numbered 8, after V lost 8 bases and J lost 3 bases. Germline CDR1 MNHEY, CDR2 SMNVEV (reference sequence). CDR3: CASSLAGTHYEQYF. The CDR3 nucleotides are TGTGCCAGCTCTCTAGCGGGGACCCACTACGAGCAGTACTTC.

The chain uses TRBV6-5 and TRBJ1-5; 7 bases map to TRBD1. Losses at the gene ends were 5 bases for V and 7 bases for J; bases not matched to a gene: 5. Per the germline V gene, CDR1 is MNHEY and CDR2 is SVGAGI. CDR3 length equals 13 residues. The chain's CDR3 is CASSTDRDQPQHF. As DNA, the CDR3 is TGTGCCAGCAGTACAGACAGGGACCAGCCCCAGCATTTT.

V usage is TRBV11-3 and J usage is TRBJ2-1, with 8 bases identical to TRBD2. From germline, CDR1 is SGHNT and CDR2 YENEEA. The CDR3 has 17 residues. J gave up 2 bases and V 5 bases, and 11 bases lay outside the gene matches. DNA for the CDR3: TGTGCCAGCAGCCCCTCCTTTACTAGCGGAGCCTACAATGAGCAGTTCTTC. Protein sequence: CASSPSFTSGAYNEQFF.

This clone has just one count. The J gene is TRBJ2-7, the V gene TRBV4-1, with TRBD1 as a possible D gene (5 bases). The CDR3 sequence is 15 residues long. Trimming shortened V by 3 bases and J by 0 bases, and 12 bases separated the two germline ends. Germline V gene sequence: CDR1 MGHRA, CDR2 YSYEKL. CDR3: CASSQFDSLSYEQYF. CDR3 nucleotides: TGCGCCAGCAGCCAGTTCGACAGCCTCTCCTACGAGCAGTACTTC.

This clone was seen just once. This CDR3 reads CASSHLAGTDTQYF. In DNA form, the CDR3 reads TGTGCCAGCAGCCATCTGGCGGGCACAGATACGCAGTATTTT. The genes are TRBV3-1 (or the pseudogene TRBV3-2) and TRBJ2-3; D call uncertain. V lost 3 bases and J lost 1, with 8 bases in between. The CDR3 spans 14 residues. CDR1 LGHDT and CDR2 YNNKEL come from the germline V gene (reference sequence).

The chain joins TRBV19 to TRBJ2-6; 10 bases are a match to TRBD1. CDR1 is LNHDA, CDR2 SQIVND, per germline (reference sequence). The CDR3 loop spans 18 amino acids. V lost 5 bases to trimming and J lost 2 bases; unmatched junction nucleotides: 9. CDR3 sequence: CASSPGTGAPPGANVLTF. DNA for the CDR3: TGTGCCAGTAGTCCCGGGACAGGGGCGCCCCCTGGGGCCAACGTCCTGACTTTC.

V is TRBV19 and J is TRBJ1-1; D call uncertain. Germline CDR1 reads LNHDA; CDR2 reads SQIVND (reference sequence). The CDR3 covers 11 residues. Trimming stripped 4 bases from V and 10 bases from J, with 10 bases between. The CDR3 DNA is TGTGCCAGTAGTACCCCGCGCGCAGCTTTCTTT. This gives the protein CASSTPRAAFF.

The chain combines TRBV11-2 with TRBJ2-7, with 13 bases aligning to TRBD2. CDR1 SGHAT and CDR2 FQNNGV come from the germline V gene. CDR3 length: 16 residues. Trimming cost V 0 bases and J 4 bases; bases outside gene matches: 3. The CDR3 region is CASSLDSGLAGYEQYF. The CDR3 coding sequence is TGTGCCAGCAGCTTAGATTCGGGACTAGCGGGGTACGAGCAGTACTTC.

This clone was counted a single time. The V and J genes are TRBV7-2 and TRBJ1-2, with D possibly being TRBD1 (5 bases). CDR3 length: 13 residues. Germline lookup yields CDR1 SGHTA and CDR2 FQGNSA. The V and J ends lost 1 base and 8 bases respectively, with 11 bases between them. For the CDR3, the DNA is TGTGCCAGCAGCTTAGGAGATTGGGGCGGCTACACCTTC. Translation gives CASSLGDWGGYTF.

This rearrangement joins TRBV19 to TRBJ1-1; D perhaps matches TRBD1 (5 bases). The CDR3 sequence is 15 residues long. V was cut by 5 bases and J by 1 base, with 14 bases left in between. Germline-derived CDR1 and CDR2 are LNHDA and SQIVND (reference sequence). CDR3 nucleotides: TGTGCCAGTAGTTCTTGGGGGGGTACGAACACTGAAGCTTTCTTT. Its translation is CASSSWGGTNTEAFF.

The chain uses TRBV29-1 and TRBJ2-1, with 14 positions matching TRBD2. The CDR3 has 14 amino acids. CDR1 is SQVTM, CDR2 ANQGSEA, per germline. The junction had 1 base not matched to a gene; V was cut back by 3 bases and J by 6 bases. The CDR3 nucleotides read TGCAGCGTTGAGGGGACTAGCGGGAGCAATGAGCAGTTCTTC. It encodes CSVEGTSGSNEQFF.

CDR3 protein: CASSWAGGNSPLHF. In DNA form, the CDR3 reads TGTGCCAGCAGTTGGGCAGGGGGCAATTCACCCCTCCACTTT. V usage is TRBV27 and J usage is TRBJ1-6, with 8 bases aligning to TRBD1. V was pared by 4 bases and J by 7 bases, with 3 bases of the junction left unmatched. The germline V gene encodes CDR1 MNHEY and CDR2 SMNVEV (reference sequence). This CDR3 region has 14 residues.

This clone was counted a few times. The chain uses TRBV29-1 and TRBJ1-1; 7 bases line up with TRBD1. J lost 13 bases, V lost 7 bases, and 21 bases had no gene match. The CDR3 sequence is 14 residues long. Germline CDR1 and CDR2: SQVTM and ANQGSEA. CDR3 bases: TGCAGCGCCATTCCACGGGACAGCTCATCATATGGTTTCTTT. Protein sequence: CSAIPRDSSSYGFF.

The chain joins TRBV19 to TRBJ1-1; TRBD1 might be the D (6 bases). V was shortened by 5 bases and J by 0 bases, with 13 bases between the two germline ends. Germline V gene lookup returns CDR1 LNHDA and CDR2 SQIVND (reference sequence). The CDR3 totals 15 residues. This CDR3 is CASSGVRGMNTEAFF. Written as DNA, the CDR3 is TGTGCCAGTAGTGGGGTCAGGGGAATGAACACTGAAGCTTTCTTT.

This clone was seen a single time. The chain is built from TRBV9 and TRBJ2-1, with TRBD2 matching over 9 bases. CDR3 length: 16 residues. V shed 0 bases, J shed 0 bases, and the junction held 1 base outside the gene matches. The germline CDR1 and CDR2 sequences are SGDLS and YYNGEE. CDR3 nucleotide sequence: TGTGCCAGCAGCGTAGGGACTAGCGCCTCCTACAATGAGCAGTTCTTC. The encoded protein is CASSVGTSASYNEQFF. Complete variable domain (other parts from reference TRBV9 and TRBJ2-1): DSGVTQTPKHLITATGQRVTLRCSPRSGDLSVYWYQQSLDQGLQFLIQYYNGEERAKGNILERFSAQQFPDLHSELNLSSLELGDSALYFCASSVGTSASYNEQFFGPGTRLTVL.

V gene TRBV6-5 combines with J gene TRBJ1-4; 8 bases fit TRBD1. The CDR3 runs 14 residues. CDR1 MNHEY and CDR2 SVGAGI come from the germline V gene. V gave up 6 bases and J gave up 6 bases; unmatched junction bases: 6. CDR3 coding DNA: TGTGCCAGCAGACACGACAGGGGATATGAAAAACTGTTTTTT. This codes for CASRHDRGYEKLFF.

J is TRBJ1-2 and V is TRBV7-9; D unresolved. CDR3 length: 15 residues. Germline loops: CDR1 SEHNR, CDR2 FQNEAQ (reference sequence). V lost 2 bases and J lost 4, with 14 bases in between. The CDR3: CASSLNADPSYGYTF. The CDR3, as DNA: TGTGCCAGCAGCTTAAATGCTGACCCTAGCTATGGCTACACCTTC.

The chain is built from TRBV9 and TRBJ2-7; possible D gene TRBD2, 6 bases. Germline CDR1 SGDLS, CDR2 YYNGEE. The CDR3 has 19 amino acids. V was cut by 3 bases and J by 2 bases, with 27 bases left in between. The CDR3 nucleotides are TGTGCCAGCAGCGAGGGATCAGGAAAACCTGGAGGGACGGCCTACGAGCAGTACTTC. Its translation: CASSEGSGKPGGTAYEQYF.

The chain recombines TRBV7-2 with TRBJ2-2, with D possibly TRBD2 on 5 matching bases. CDR3 length equals 16 residues. Germline V gene lookup returns CDR1 SGHTA and CDR2 FQGNSA. The V gene lost 1 base and the J gene lost 4 bases, with 13 bases spanning the gap. The CDR3 spells CASSLVSSPTTGELFF. The CDR3 nucleotides are TGTGCCAGCAGCTTAGTCTCTAGCCCAACCACCGGGGAGCTGTTTTTT.